Below, 24 T cell receptor beta chains from the same sample are listed, as sequenced in a study of spatial heterogeneity in lung cancer. MiXCR, applied by TCRdb to the 5' RACE reads, yields one record per CDR3 protein. The sample lists about 92,000 distinct CDR3 sequences; less than 15% were seen once. The time point denotes: sample taken at primary tumor resection. The sample in question was PBMCs, obtained at surgery. The receptor set was obtained from a male donor with early-stage non-small cell lung cancer.

This clonotype was seen a handful of times. The genes are TRBV20-1 and TRBJ2-6; D is unresolved. Deletions cut 6 bases from V and 0 bases from J, with 9 bases between. The length of the CDR3 is 14 residues. CDR1 and CDR2 from the germline V gene are DFQATT and SNEGSKA (reference sequence). The CDR3: CSAGPFSGANVLTF. CDR3 coding DNA: TGCAGTGCAGGCCCCTTCTCTGGGGCCAACGTCCTGACTTTC.

J is TRBJ2-5 and V is TRBV5-1, with D unresolved. Germline V gene sequence: CDR1 SGHRS, CDR2 YFSETQ. Trimming removed 4 bases from V and 5 bases from J, with 15 bases in between. This CDR3 is 14 amino acids long. The CDR3 nucleotides are TGCGCCAGCAGCGTGCAAATAGGAACCGAGACCCAGTACTTC. Translating gives CASSVQIGTETQYF.

This chain connects TRBV4-1 to TRBJ2-5, with unresolved D. The CDR3 runs 16 residues. Per the germline V gene, CDR1 is MGHRA and CDR2 is YSYEKL. Between the trimmed V and J ends, which lost 3 bases and 1 base, there was a span of 15 bases. The CDR3 is CASSQAPSTGQETQYF. CDR3 bases: TGCGCCAGCAGCCAGGCCCCCTCGACGGGCCAAGAGACCCAGTACTTC.

This chain joins TRBV7-2 and TRBJ1-1; D gene ambiguous. V was pared by 1 base and J by 7 bases, with 10 bases between. There are 13 residues in the CDR3. Per germline, CDR1 SGHTA and CDR2 FQGNSA. Here the CDR3 reads CASSLGFTVEAFF. DNA of the CDR3: TGTGCCAGCAGCTTAGGTTTTACAGTTGAAGCTTTCTTT.

This chain connects TRBV28 to TRBJ2-3, with 7 bases aligning to TRBD2. The CDR3 has 16 residues. V lost 3 bases to trimming and J lost 2 bases; unmatched junction nucleotides: 8. Per germline, CDR1 MDHEN and CDR2 SYDVKM. Written as DNA, the CDR3 is TGTGCCAGCAGTTTTCCCCGGGAGGATTACACAGATACGCAGTATTTT. It encodes CASSFPREDYTDTQYF.

This rearrangement joins TRBV24-1 to TRBJ2-1, with 7 positions matching TRBD1. Germline V gene sequence: CDR1 KGHDR, CDR2 SFDVKD. The length of the CDR3 is 15 residues. Trimming took 6 bases from V and 6 from J; bases not matched to a gene: 10. The CDR3 coding sequence is TGTGCCACCAGTTTCGACAGGGCCTCTAGCAATGAGCAGTTCTTC. This encodes CATSFDRASSNEQFF.

This clonotype appeared a few times. This sequence joins TRBV12-3 or TRBV12-4 and TRBJ2-3; perhaps TRBD2 as D (6 bases). The CDR3 consists of 12 residues. The ends were cut back, 3 bases at V and 14 bases at J, with 15 bases in the middle. Here the CDR3 DNA reads TGTGCCAGCAGTTTGGTTGCGGGGCTCAGGTATTTT. Translation gives CASSLVAGLRYF.

This clonotype has a handful of counts. The V and J genes are TRBV7-2 and TRBJ2-2; D remains unclear. Germline CDR1 SGHTA, CDR2 FQGNSA. The CDR3 is 14 residues long. V lost 1 base, J lost 4 bases, and 7 bases lay in between. Written as DNA, the CDR3 is TGTGCCAGCAGCTTAGACCGGGTCACCGGGGAGCTGTTTTTT. Protein sequence: CASSLDRVTGELFF.

This clonotype was recorded at least ten times. This chain links TRBV15 with TRBJ2-2; D unresolved. Germline V gene sequence: CDR1 LNHNV, CDR2 YYDKDF (reference sequence). The CDR3 loop spans 14 amino acids. Trimming removed 0 bases at V and 7 bases at J, with 9 bases between. CDR3 amino acids: CATSRDALIGELFF. DNA for the CDR3: TGTGCCACCAGCAGAGATGCCCTGATCGGGGAGCTGTTTTTT.

This clonotype was picked up a small number of times. V and J are TRBV6-6 and TRBJ2-7, with TRBD1 as a possible D gene (5 bases). Per the germline V gene, CDR1 is MNHNY and CDR2 is SVGAGI (reference sequence). This CDR3 spans 15 amino acids. V lost 2 bases and J 4 bases, leaving 15 bases between the germline ends. The CDR3 sequence is CASSYVEKGRYEQYF. CDR3 in DNA: TGTGCCAGCAGTTACGTTGAGAAGGGGCGGTACGAGCAGTACTTC.

The chain employs TRBV28 and TRBJ2-3; 10 nucleotides agree with TRBD2. Germline V gene data show CDR1 as MDHEN and CDR2 as SYDVKM. V lost 8 bases and J lost 1; bases outside the gene matches: 15. The CDR3 contains 18 residues. The CDR3, as DNA: TGTGCCAGCGGCTTGGGGCTAGCGGGAGTTTTGGGCACAGATACGCAGTATTTT. Translated: CASGLGLAGVLGTDTQYF.

The chain recombines TRBV10-3 with TRBJ2-1, with D perhaps matching TRBD1 (5 bases). The CDR3 loop spans 15 amino acids. V lost 8 bases to trimming and J lost 0 bases, with 14 bases between them. Germline assignment: CDR1 ENHRY and CDR2 SYGVKD. DNA of the CDR3: TGTGCCATCCGGAAGCAGGGCGACTCCTACAATGAGCAGTTCTTC. The encoded protein is CAIRKQGDSYNEQFF.

This clonotype has a count of ten or more. The V gene is TRBV7-2, the J gene TRBJ2-2; a possible D gene is TRBD2 (6 bases). The germline V and J ends were trimmed by 3 bases and 7 bases, with 9 bases remaining between them. CDR3 size: 13 residues. Germline CDR1 is SGHTA and CDR2 is FQGNSA. The chain's CDR3 is CASSLSRGGELFF. CDR3 nucleotides: TGTGCCAGCAGCTTGTCGCGGGGCGGGGAGCTGTTTTTT.

J is TRBJ2-5 and V is TRBV5-1; 7 nucleotides line up with TRBD1. The J segment lost 3 bases and the V segment lost 0 bases, leaving 2 bases of the junction unmatched. CDR3 size: 14 residues. Germline CDR1 SGHRS, CDR2 YFSETQ. The CDR3 protein is CASSLVTGEETQYF. The CDR3 DNA reads TGCGCCAGCAGCTTGGTTACAGGGGAAGAGACCCAGTACTTC.

In its sample, this clonotype was seen once. This chain connects TRBV29-1 to TRBJ2-2, with D possibly matching TRBD2 (5 bases). The CDR3 runs 13 residues. V was shortened by 6 bases and J by 6 bases, with 14 bases between the two germline ends. The germline V gene encodes CDR1 SQVTM and CDR2 ANQGSEA. In DNA, the CDR3 is TGCAGCGTCGACACTAGTAGGGCCGGGGAGCTGTTTTTT. Protein product: CSVDTSRAGELFF.

This clonotype has at least ten counts. The genes are TRBV14 and TRBJ2-2, with 7 bases identical to TRBD1. Looked up from germline, CDR1 is SGHDN and CDR2 is FVKESK. The trim removed 3 bases at V and 4 bases at J, leaving 2 bases unmatched. The CDR3 is 14 residues long. CDR3 bases: TGTGCCAGCAGCCAGGACAGGACCACCGGGGAGCTGTTTTTT. This translates into CASSQDRTTGELFF.

The V and J genes are TRBV20-1 and TRBJ1-3; D is unresolved. With 0 bases removed from V and 0 bases from J, the gap between germline ends came to 12 bases. Germline CDR1 and CDR2: DFQATT and SNEGSKA (reference sequence). The CDR3 extends over 16 amino acids. The CDR3 region has the DNA TGCAGTGCTAGAGATCCGGGCGGGTACTCTGGAAACACCATATATTTT. This translates into CSARDPGGYSGNTIYF.

J is TRBJ2-5 and V is TRBV11-2, with TRBD2 matching 10 bases. CDR1 and CDR2 from the germline V gene are SGHAT and FQNNGV. With V trimmed by 1 base and J by 7 bases, 12 bases remained unmatched. This CDR3 spans 17 amino acids. CDR3 region: CASSLGPTGLAYTTQYF. The CDR3 region has the DNA TGTGCCAGCAGCTTAGGCCCGACGGGACTAGCGTACACGACCCAGTACTTC.

The V call is TRBV4-1, the J call TRBJ2-7, with 7 bases aligning to TRBD1. The V gene's germline CDR1 is MGHRA and CDR2 YSYEKL. The V segment lost 2 bases and the J segment 5 bases; nucleotides outside the gene matches: 6. CDR3 length: 14 residues. The CDR3 DNA sequence: TGCGCCAGCAGCCAAAATAAGGGGGCGGACGAGCAGTACTTC. Translated, it gives CASSQNKGADEQYF.

This clonotype turned up a few times. This chain joins TRBV6-6 and TRBJ1-1; D gene uncertain. CDR1 and CDR2 from the germline V gene are MNHNY and SVGAGI (reference sequence). V lost 6 bases and J 4 bases, leaving 6 bases between the germline ends. The CDR3 has 11 amino acids. The CDR3 reads CASSHSTEAFF. The CDR3 DNA follows: TGTGCCAGCAGCCATTCCACTGAAGCTTTCTTT.

Ten or more counts support this clonotype. The gene calls are TRBV28 and TRBJ1-5; unclear D gene. The V and J ends lost 7 bases and 7 bases respectively, with 8 bases between them. This CDR3 is 11 amino acids long. The V gene's germline CDR1 is MDHEN and CDR2 SYDVKM. The CDR3: CASKIAQPQHF. The DNA for the CDR3 is TGTGCCAGCAAGATTGCGCAGCCCCAGCATTTT.

Only a few counts were recorded for this clonotype. The chain carries TRBV4-3 and TRBJ2-2; no definite D call. CDR3 length: 17 residues. The V gene's germline CDR1 is LGHNA and CDR2 YSLEER. The germline V and J ends were trimmed by 3 bases and 0 bases, with 14 bases remaining between them. The CDR3 sequence is CASSHHPVDANTGELFF. The CDR3 DNA reads TGCGCCAGCAGCCATCACCCCGTAGATGCGAACACCGGGGAGCTGTTTTTT.

In regard to this clonotype: The junction does not match germline at one end; this may be a read error. The chain joins TRBV20-1 to TRBJ2-1, with D perhaps TRBD1 (6 bases). The V gene's germline CDR1 is DFQATT and CDR2 SNEGSKA (reference sequence). This CDR3 comprises 15 residues. CDR3 protein: CSARDGGLTYNGQFF. CDR3 nucleotides: TGCAGTGCTAGAGATGGGGGCCTAACCTACAATGGGCAGTTCTTC.

The V call is TRBV6-2 or TRBV6-3, the J call TRBJ2-5, with D possibly TRBD2 on 6 matching bases. CDR1 is MNHEY, CDR2 SVGEGT, per germline. The V and J ends lost 5 bases and 9 bases respectively, with 16 bases between them. The CDR3 contains 13 residues. CDR3 amino acids: CASSQLRWEAQYF. The DNA of the CDR3 is TGTGCCAGCAGTCAACTGCGGTGGGAGGCCCAGTACTTC.